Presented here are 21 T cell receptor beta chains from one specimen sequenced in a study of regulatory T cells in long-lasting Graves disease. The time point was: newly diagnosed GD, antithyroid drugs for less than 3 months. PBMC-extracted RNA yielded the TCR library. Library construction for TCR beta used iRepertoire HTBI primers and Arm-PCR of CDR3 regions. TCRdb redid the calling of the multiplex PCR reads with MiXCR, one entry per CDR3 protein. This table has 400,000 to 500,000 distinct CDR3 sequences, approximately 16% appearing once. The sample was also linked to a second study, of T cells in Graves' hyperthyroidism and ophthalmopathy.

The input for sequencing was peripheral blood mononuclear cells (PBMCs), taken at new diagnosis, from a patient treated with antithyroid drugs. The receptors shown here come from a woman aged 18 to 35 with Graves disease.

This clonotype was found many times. CDR3 region: CASTLAGANEQFF. The CDR3 DNA is TGTGCCAGCACTTTAGCGGGAGCCAATGAGCAGTTCTTC. The chain employs TRBV7-8 and TRBJ2-1, with 9 positions matching TRBD2. The V gene end was trimmed by 7 bases and the J gene end by 6 bases; junction bases not matched to a gene: 4. This CDR3 comprises 13 residues. Germline V gene data show CDR1 as SGHVS and CDR2 as FQNEAQ. The whole variable domain, remainder taken from reference TRBV7-8 and TRBJ2-1, is GAGVSQSPRYKVAKRGQDVALRCDPISGHVSLFWYQQALGQGPEFLTYFQNEAQLDKSGLPSDRFFAERPEGSVSTLKIQRTQQEDSAVYLCASTLAGANEQFFGPGTRLTVL.

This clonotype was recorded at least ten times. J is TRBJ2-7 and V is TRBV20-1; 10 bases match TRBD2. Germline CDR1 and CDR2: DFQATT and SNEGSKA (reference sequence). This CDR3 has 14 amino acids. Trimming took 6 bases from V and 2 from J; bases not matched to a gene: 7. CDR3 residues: CSARKLAGAYEQYF. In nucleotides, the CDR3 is TGCAGTGCCAGGAAGCTAGCGGGAGCCTACGAGCAGTACTTC.

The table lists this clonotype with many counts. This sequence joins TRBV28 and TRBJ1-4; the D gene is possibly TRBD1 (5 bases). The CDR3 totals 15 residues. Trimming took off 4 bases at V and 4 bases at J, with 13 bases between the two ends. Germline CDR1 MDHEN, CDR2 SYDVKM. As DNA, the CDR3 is TGTGCCAGCAGTTGGGGGGACGGAAATAATGAAAAACTGTTTTTT. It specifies CASSWGDGNNEKLFF.

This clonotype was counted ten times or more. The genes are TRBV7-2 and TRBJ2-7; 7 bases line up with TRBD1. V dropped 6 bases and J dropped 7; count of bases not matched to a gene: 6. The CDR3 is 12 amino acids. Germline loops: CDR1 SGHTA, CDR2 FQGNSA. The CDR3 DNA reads TGTGCCAGCAGTTTACTCAGGGGGGAGCAGTACTTC. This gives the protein CASSLLRGEQYF.

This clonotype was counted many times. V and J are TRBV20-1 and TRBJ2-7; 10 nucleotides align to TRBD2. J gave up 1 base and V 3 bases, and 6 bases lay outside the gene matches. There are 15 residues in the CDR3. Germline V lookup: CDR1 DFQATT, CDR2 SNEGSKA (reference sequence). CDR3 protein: CSASTLAGRSYEQYF. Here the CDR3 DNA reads TGCAGTGCTAGCACACTAGCGGGAAGGTCCTACGAGCAGTACTTC.

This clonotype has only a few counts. CDR3 in amino acids: CATSDTTGQGAYNEQFF. DNA for the CDR3: TGTGCCACCAGTGACACCACTGGACAGGGGGCTTACAATGAGCAGTTCTTC. This chain connects TRBV24-1 to TRBJ2-1; 11 bases align to TRBD1. Germline CDR1 reads KGHDR; CDR2 reads SFDVKD. CDR3 length: 17 residues. V was clipped by 4 bases and J by 4 bases; unmatched bases: 8.

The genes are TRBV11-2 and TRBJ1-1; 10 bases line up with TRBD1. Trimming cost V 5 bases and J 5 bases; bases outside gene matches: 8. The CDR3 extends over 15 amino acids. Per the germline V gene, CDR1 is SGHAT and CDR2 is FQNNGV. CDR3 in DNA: TGTGCCAGCAGCGGTCGACAGGGGGCTGGAACTGAAGCTTTCTTT. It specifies CASSGRQGAGTEAFF.

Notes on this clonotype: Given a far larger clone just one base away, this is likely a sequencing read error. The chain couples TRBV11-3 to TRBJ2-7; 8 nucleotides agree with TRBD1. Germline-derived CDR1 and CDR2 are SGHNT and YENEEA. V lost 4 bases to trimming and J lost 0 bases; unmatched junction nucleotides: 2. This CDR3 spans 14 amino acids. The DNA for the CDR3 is TGTGCCAGCAGCTGGGACAGGTACTCCTACGAGCAGTACTTC. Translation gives CASSWDRYSYEQYF.

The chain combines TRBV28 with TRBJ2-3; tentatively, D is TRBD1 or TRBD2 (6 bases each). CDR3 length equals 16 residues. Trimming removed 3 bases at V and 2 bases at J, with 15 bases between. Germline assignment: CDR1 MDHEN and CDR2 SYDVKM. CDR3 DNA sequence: TGTGCCAGCAGTTTGGGGGGCATCGGCCCCACAGATACGCAGTATTTT. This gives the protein CASSLGGIGPTDTQYF.

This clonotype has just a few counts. CDR3 residues: CASSLGLAGRGEFF. DNA for the CDR3: TGTGCCAGCAGCCTCGGACTAGCGGGTCGAGGGGAGTTCTTC. The chain employs TRBV14 and TRBJ2-1, with 11 positions matching TRBD2. The V gene's germline CDR1 is SGHDN and CDR2 FVKESK. With V trimmed by 4 bases and J by 14 bases, 10 bases remained unmatched. The CDR3 has 14 amino acids.

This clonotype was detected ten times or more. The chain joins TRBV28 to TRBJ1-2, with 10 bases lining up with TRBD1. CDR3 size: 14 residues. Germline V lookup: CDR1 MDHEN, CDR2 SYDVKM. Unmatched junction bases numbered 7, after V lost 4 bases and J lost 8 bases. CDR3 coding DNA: TGTGCCAGCAGTTACGCCGGGACAGGGGTAGGCTACACCTTC. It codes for CASSYAGTGVGYTF.

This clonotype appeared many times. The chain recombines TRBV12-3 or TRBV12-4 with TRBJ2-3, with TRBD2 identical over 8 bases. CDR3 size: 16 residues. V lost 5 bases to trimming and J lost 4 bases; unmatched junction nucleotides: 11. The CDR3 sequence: CASSTPVGLAPDTQYF. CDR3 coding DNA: TGTGCCAGCAGTACACCCGTTGGACTAGCCCCAGATACGCAGTATTTT.

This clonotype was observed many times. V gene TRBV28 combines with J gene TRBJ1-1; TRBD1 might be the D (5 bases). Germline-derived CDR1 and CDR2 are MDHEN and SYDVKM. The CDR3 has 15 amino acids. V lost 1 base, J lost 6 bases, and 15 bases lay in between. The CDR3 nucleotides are TGTGCCAGCAGTTTATTCTCCCTCCGACAGCCTGAAGCTTTCTTT. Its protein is CASSLFSLRQPEAFF.

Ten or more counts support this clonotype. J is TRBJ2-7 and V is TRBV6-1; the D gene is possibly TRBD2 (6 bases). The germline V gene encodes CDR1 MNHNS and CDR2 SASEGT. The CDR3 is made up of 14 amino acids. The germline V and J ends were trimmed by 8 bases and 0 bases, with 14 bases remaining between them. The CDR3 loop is CASRRTTSSYEQYF. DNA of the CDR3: TGTGCCAGCCGAAGGACTACAAGCTCCTACGAGCAGTACTTC.

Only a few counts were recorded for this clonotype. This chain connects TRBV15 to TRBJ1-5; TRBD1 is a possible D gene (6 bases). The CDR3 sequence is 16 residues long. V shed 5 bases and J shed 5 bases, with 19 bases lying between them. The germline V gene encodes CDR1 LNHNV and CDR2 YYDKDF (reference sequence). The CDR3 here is CATSGVRGAVYQPQHF. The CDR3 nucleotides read TGTGCCACCAGCGGGGTGCGGGGGGCCGTTTATCAGCCCCAGCATTTT.

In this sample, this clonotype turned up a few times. CDR3 region: CASSLMGDEQFF. CDR3 DNA sequence: TGTGCCAGCAGTTTAATGGGTGATGAGCAGTTCTTC. V is TRBV12-3 or TRBV12-4 and J is TRBJ2-1, with D hard to call. CDR3 length equals 12 residues. With 2 bases removed from V and 8 bases from J, the gap between germline ends came to 7 bases.

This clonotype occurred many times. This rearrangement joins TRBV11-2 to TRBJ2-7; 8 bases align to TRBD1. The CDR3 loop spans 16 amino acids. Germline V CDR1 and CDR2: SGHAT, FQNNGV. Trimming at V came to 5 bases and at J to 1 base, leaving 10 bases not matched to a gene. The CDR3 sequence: CASSRRADRGSYEQYF. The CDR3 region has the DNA TGTGCCAGCAGCCGACGAGCTGACAGGGGTTCCTACGAGCAGTACTTC. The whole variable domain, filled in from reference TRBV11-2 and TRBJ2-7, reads EAGVAQSPRYKIIEKRQSVAFWCNPISGHATLYWYQQILGQGPKLLIQFQNNGVVDDSQLPKDRFSAERLKGVDSTLKIQPAKLEDSAVYLCASSRRADRGSYEQYFGPGTRLTVT.

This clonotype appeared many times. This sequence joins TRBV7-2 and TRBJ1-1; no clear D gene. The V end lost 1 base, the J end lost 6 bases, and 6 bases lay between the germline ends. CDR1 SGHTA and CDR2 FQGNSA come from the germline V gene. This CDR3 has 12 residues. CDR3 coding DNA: TGTGCCAGCAGCTTAGGGTGGGCTGAAGCTTTCTTT. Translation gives CASSLGWAEAFF.

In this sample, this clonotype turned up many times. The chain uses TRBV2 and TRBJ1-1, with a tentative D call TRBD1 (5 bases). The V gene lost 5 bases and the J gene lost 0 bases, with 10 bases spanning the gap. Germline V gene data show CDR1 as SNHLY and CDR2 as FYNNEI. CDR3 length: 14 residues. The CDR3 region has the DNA TGTGCCAGCAGTCTCGACAGCATGAACACTGAAGCTTTCTTT. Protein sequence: CASSLDSMNTEAFF.

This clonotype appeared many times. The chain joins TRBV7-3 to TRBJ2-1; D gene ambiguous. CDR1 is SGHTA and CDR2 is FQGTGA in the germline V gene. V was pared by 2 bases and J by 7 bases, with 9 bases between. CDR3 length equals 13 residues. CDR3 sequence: CASSLAPPNEQFF. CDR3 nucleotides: TGTGCCAGCAGCTTAGCCCCCCCAAATGAGCAGTTCTTC.

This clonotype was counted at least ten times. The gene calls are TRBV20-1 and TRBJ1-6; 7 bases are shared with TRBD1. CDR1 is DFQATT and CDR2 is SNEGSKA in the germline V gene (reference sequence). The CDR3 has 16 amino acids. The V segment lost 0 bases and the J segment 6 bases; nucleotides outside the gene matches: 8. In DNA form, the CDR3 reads TGCAGTGCTAGAGATTGGGACAGTGGGCTTAATTCACCCCTCCACTTT. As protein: CSARDWDSGLNSPLHF.